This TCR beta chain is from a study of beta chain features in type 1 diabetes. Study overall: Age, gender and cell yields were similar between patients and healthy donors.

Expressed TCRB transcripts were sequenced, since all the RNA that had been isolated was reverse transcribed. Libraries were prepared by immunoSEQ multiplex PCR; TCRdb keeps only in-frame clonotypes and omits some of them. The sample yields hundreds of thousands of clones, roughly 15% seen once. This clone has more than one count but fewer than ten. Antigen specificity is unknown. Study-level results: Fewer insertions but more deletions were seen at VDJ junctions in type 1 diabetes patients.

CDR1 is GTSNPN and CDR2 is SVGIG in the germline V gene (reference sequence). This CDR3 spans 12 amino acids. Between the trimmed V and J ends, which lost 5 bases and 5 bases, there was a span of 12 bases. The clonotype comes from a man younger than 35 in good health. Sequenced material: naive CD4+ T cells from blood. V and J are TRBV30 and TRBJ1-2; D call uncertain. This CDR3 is CAWAVQVYGYTF. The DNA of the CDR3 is TGTGCCTGGGCCGTTCAGGTTTATGGCTACACCTTC.